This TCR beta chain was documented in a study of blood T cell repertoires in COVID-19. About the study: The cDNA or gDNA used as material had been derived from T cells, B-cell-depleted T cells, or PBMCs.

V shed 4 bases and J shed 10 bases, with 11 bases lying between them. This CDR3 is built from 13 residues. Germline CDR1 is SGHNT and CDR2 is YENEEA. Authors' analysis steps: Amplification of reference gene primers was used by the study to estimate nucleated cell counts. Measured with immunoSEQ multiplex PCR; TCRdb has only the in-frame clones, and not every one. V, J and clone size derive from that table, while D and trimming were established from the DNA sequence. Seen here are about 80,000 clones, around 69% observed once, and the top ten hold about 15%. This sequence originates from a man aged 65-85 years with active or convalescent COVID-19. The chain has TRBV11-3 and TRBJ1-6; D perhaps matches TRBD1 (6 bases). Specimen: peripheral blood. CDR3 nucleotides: TGTGCCAGCAGCTGGGACAAAAGCTCACCCCTCCACTTT. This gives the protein CASSWDKSSPLHF.